Below are 11 T cell receptor beta chains sequenced from a single sample in a study of PD-1 blockade in mismatch repair-deficient tumors. Some clones are missing from TCRdb's copy, which holds only in-frame ones; the method was immunoSEQ multiplex PCR. The table includes 20,000 to 25,000 clones, roughly 81% detected once. Sequencing used peripheral blood, obtained 2 weeks after starting pembrolizumab. These receptors were obtained from an adult with mismatch repair-deficient cancer.

The chain employs TRBV11-2 and TRBJ2-7; D gene uncertain. The germline V gene has CDR1 SGHAT and CDR2 FQNNGV. There are 12 residues in the CDR3. Trimming shortened V by 7 bases and J by 2 bases, and 9 bases separated the two germline ends. CDR3 sequence reads: CASIGYTYEQYF. CDR3 nucleotide sequence: TGTGCCAGCATAGGCTATACCTACGAGCAGTACTTC.

The gene calls are TRBV6-5 and TRBJ1-1, with D possibly TRBD1 on 5 matching bases. The CDR3 consists of 16 residues. Trimming took 0 bases from V and 1 from J, leaving 12 bases between them. Germline lookup yields CDR1 MNHEY and CDR2 SVGAGI. The CDR3 bases are TGTGCCAGCAGTTACTCGATTGGGGCAGCGAACACTGAAGCTTTCTTT. This encodes CASSYSIGAANTEAFF.

This clone was seen just once. V and J are TRBV5-8 and TRBJ1-2, with D unclear. CDR1 is SGHTS, CDR2 YDEGEE, per germline. CDR3 length: 15 residues. V lost 1 base to trimming and J lost 0 bases, with 10 bases between them. The CDR3 DNA follows: TGTGCCAGCAGCTTGTCGGCAGCAGCTAACTATGGCTACACCTTC. As protein: CASSLSAAANYGYTF.

In this sample, this clone turned up a few times. J is TRBJ2-7 and V is TRBV10-2; 7 bases match TRBD2. The V and J ends lost 2 bases and 7 bases, in that order; junction bases with no gene match: 5. This CDR3 is built from 13 residues. CDR1 WSHSY and CDR2 SAAADI come from the germline V gene. CDR3 coding DNA: TGCGCCAGCAGTGAGCGAGAGGGAGGGGAGCAGTACTTC. Translation gives CASSEREGGEQYF.

The chain links TRBV5-5 to TRBJ2-7; 8 nucleotides match TRBD2. V lost 4 bases, J lost 6 bases, and 3 bases stayed unmatched. The CDR3 contains 12 residues. Germline-derived CDR1 and CDR2 are SGHKS and YYEKEE (reference sequence). For the CDR3, the DNA is TGTGCCAGCAGCCCTCGGGAGGGCGAGCAGTACTTC. Residues: CASSPREGEQYF.

This clone appeared a single time. Written as DNA, the CDR3 is TGCGCCAGCAGGACCTCCCCCGGGGCTGGAGATACGCAGTATTTT. It translates to CASRTSPGAGDTQYF. The chain recombines TRBV4-3 with TRBJ2-3, with D perhaps assigned TRBD1 or TRBD2 (5 bases each). Trimming cost V 6 bases and J 5 bases, with 18 bases left between them. Germline V lookup: CDR1 LGHNA, CDR2 YSLEER. The CDR3 has 15 amino acids.

V gene TRBV6-5 combines with J gene TRBJ1-5; no clear D. Germline CDR1 is MNHEY and CDR2 is SVGAGI. V lost 6 bases and J lost 2, with 11 bases in between. This CDR3 has 14 residues. CDR3 coding DNA: TGTGCCAGCAGCCAATCGACGGGCAATCAGCCCCAGCATTTT. Translated, it gives CASSQSTGNQPQHF.

The genes are TRBV7-2 and TRBJ2-7, with D tentatively TRBD1 or TRBD2 (6 bases each). Trimming pared 5 bases from V and 0 bases from J, leaving 17 bases between. The CDR3 consists of 16 residues. In germline, CDR1 is SGHTA, CDR2 FQGNSA. The CDR3 loop is CASSQGGTGTSYEQYF. The DNA for the CDR3 is TGTGCCAGCAGCCAAGGGGGGACCGGGACCTCCTACGAGCAGTACTTC. Based on the CDR3 plus reference TRBV7-2 and TRBJ2-7, the full variable domain is GAGVSQSPSNKVTEKGKDVELRCDPISGHTALYWYRQSLGQGLEFLIYFQGNSAPDKSGLPSDRFSAERTGGSVSTLTIQRTQQEDSAVYLCASSQGGTGTSYEQYFGPGTRLTVT.

V usage is TRBV7-8 and J usage is TRBJ2-1, with TRBD2 matching over 14 bases. The CDR3 extends over 18 amino acids. Unmatched junction bases numbered 10, after V lost 1 base and J lost 8 bases. Germline V gene data show CDR1 as SGHVS and CDR2 as FQNEAQ. Here the CDR3 reads CASSLGRLAGGPGDEQFF. The CDR3 bases are TGTGCCAGCAGCTTAGGTAGACTAGCGGGAGGGCCGGGGGATGAGCAGTTCTTC.

V and J are TRBV19 and TRBJ1-4; 9 nucleotides line up with TRBD1. With V trimmed by 7 bases and J by 7 bases, 10 bases remained unmatched. The germline gives CDR1 LNHDA, CDR2 SQIVND (reference sequence). The CDR3 sequence is 15 residues long. The CDR3 protein is CASTTQGAFGEKLFF. CDR3 coding DNA: TGTGCCAGTACCACACAGGGGGCATTTGGTGAAAAACTGTTTTTT. Full variable domain (outside the CDR3, taken from reference TRBV19 and TRBJ1-4): DGGITQSPKYLFRKEGQNVTLSCEQNLNHDAMYWYRQDPGQGLRLIYYSQIVNDFQKGDIAEGYSVSREKKESFPLTVTSAQKNPTAFYLCASTTQGAFGEKLFFGSGTQLSVL.

The chain has TRBV2 and TRBJ1-1; TRBD1 matches at 7 bases. This CDR3 has 15 residues. Trimming at V came to 7 bases and at J to 7 bases, leaving 15 bases not matched to a gene. Germline loops: CDR1 SNHLY, CDR2 FYNNEI. DNA for the CDR3: TGTGCCAGCATTAATACCCCGGCAGGGGGGATTGAAGCTTTCTTT. It specifies CASINTPAGGIEAFF.